The clone carrying this TCR beta chain has just a few counts. What it binds is unknown. This CDR3 region has 11 residues. V lost 5 bases to trimming and J lost 11 bases, with 12 bases between them. The germline CDR1 and CDR2 sequences are SGHTA and FQGNSA. TCRdb redid the calling of the reads with MiXCR, one entry per CDR3 protein. The sample records roughly 920,000 distinct CDR3 sequences, 25% to 40% being singletons. This entry comes from a study of T cell repertoires in cytomegalovirus infection. Points from the study as a whole: Ex vivo responses were dominated by HLA-C-restricted CMV-specific TCR beta clonotypes.

The material was cultured CD8+ T cells from PBMCs, obtained from culture after CMV antigen stimulation. This TCR derives from a human donor in good health (CMV status not recorded). Some clones in this sample may be carry-over from other donors' samples. The chain uses TRBV7-2 and TRBJ1-1; D possibly corresponds to TRBD1 (5 bases). CDR3 nucleotides: TGTGCCAGCAGCGCACCAGGGATGGCTTTCTTT. Its translation is CASSAPGMAFF.